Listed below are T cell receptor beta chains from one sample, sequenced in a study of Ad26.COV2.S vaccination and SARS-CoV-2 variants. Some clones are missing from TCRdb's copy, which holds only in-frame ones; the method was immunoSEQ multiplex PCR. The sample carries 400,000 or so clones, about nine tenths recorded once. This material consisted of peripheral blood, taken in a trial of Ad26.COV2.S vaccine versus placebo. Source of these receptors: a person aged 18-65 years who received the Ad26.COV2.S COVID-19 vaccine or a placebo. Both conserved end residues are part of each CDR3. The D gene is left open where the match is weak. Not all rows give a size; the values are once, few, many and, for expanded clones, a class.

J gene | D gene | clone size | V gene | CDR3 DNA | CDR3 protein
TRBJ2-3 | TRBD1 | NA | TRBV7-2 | TGTGCCAGCAGCTTAAAGGGGACAGGGTTTGATAGGGGGCCAGATACGCAGTATTTT | CASSLKGTGFDRGPDTQYF
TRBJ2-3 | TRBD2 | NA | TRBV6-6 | TGTGCCAGCAGCCCCGGGTTGTTACCGGGACTAGCGGGGACTAGCGATACGCAGTATTTT | CASSPGLLPGLAGTSDTQYF
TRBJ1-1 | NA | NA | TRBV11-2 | TGTGCCAGCAGCTTAGCCGAGTTGAGCACTGAAGCTTTCTTT | CASSLAELSTEAFF
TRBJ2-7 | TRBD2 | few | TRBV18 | TGTGCCAGCTCACCGACTAGCGGGGGTGCCTACGAGCAGTACTTC | CASSPTSGGAYEQYF
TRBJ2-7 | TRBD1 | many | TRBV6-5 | TGTGCCAGCAGGGATTACAGGGGGCGATTCGAGCAGTACTTC | CASRDYRGRFEQYF
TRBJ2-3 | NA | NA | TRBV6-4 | TGTGCCAGCAGTGCGGTAGCCTTCACAGATACGCAGTATTTT | CASSAVAFTDTQYF
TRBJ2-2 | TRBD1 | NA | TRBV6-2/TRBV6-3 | TGTGCCAGCAGTTACCAGGGACAGGGGGCGACGGAGCTGTTTTTT | CASSYQGQGATELFF
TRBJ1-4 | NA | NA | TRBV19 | TGTGCCAGTAGTAATTGGTTACCTAATGAAAAACTGTTTTTT | CASSNWLPNEKLFF
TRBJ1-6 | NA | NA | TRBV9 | TGTGCCAGCAATGGGGACCCAACCGGGGCTTCACCCCTCCACTTT | CASNGDPTGASPLHF
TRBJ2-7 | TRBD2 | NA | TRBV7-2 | TGTGCCAGCAGCTTATCTGGTAGCGGGGTCATCTACGAGCAGTACTTC | CASSLSGSGVIYEQYF
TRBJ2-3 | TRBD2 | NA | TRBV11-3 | TGTGCCAGCAGCTTCGGGGGGGCTACAGATACGCAGTATTTT | CASSFGGATDTQYF
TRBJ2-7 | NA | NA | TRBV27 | TGTGCCAGCAGACCAACGGGCCGGGACGGTGACTACGAGCAGTACTTC | CASRPTGRDGDYEQYF